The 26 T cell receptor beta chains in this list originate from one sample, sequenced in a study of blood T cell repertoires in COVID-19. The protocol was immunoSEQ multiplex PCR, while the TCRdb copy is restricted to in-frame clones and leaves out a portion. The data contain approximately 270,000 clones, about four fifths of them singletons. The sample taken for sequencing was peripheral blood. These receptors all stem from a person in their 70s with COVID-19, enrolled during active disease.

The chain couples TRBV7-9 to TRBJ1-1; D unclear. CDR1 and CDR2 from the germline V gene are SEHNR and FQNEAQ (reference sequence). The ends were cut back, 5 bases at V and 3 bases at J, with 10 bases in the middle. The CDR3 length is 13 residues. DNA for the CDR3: TGTGCCAGCAGCCTTAGAGTAGACACTGAAGCTTTCTTT. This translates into CASSLRVDTEAFF. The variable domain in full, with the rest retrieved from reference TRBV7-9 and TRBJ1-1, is DTGVSQNPRHKITKRGQNVTFRCDPISEHNRLYWYRQTLGQGPEFLTYFQNEAQLEKSRLLSDRFSAERPKGSFSTLEIQRTEQGDSAMYLCASSLRVDTEAFFGQGTRLTVV.

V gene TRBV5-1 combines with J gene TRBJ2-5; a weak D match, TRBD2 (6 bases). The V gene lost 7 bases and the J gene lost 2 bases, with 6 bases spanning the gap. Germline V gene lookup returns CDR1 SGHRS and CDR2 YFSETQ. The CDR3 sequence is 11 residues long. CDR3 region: CASRGQETQYF. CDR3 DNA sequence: TGCGCCAGCCGGGGGCAAGAGACCCAGTACTTC.

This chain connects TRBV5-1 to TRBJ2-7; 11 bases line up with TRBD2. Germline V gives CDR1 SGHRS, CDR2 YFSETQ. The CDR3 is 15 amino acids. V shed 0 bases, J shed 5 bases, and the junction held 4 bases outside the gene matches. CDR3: CASSLAGTSGDEQYF. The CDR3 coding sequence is TGCGCCAGCAGCTTGGCCGGGACTAGCGGTGACGAGCAGTACTTC. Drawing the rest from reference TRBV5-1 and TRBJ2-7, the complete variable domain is KAGVTQTPRYLIKTRGQQVTLSCSPISGHRSVSWYQQTPGQGLQFLFEYFSETQRNKGNFPGRFSGRQFSNSRSEMNVSTLELGDSALYLCASSLAGTSGDEQYFGPGTRLTVT.

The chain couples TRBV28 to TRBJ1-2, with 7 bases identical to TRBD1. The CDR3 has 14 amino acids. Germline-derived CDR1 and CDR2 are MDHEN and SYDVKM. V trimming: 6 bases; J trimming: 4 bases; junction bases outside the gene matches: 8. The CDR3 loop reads CASRTTGIFYGYTF. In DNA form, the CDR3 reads TGTGCCAGCAGAACGACAGGGATCTTCTATGGCTACACCTTC.

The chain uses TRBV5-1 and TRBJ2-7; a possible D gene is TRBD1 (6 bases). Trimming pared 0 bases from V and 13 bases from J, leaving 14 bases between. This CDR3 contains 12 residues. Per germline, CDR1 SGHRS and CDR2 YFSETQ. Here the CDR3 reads CASSLDRVGFYF. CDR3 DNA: TGCGCCAGCAGCTTGGACAGGGTAGGCTTTTACTTC.

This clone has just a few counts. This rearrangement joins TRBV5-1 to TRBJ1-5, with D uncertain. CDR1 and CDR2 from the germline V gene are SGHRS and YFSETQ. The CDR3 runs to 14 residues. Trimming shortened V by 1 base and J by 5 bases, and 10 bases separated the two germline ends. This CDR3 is CASSLHGSDQPQHF. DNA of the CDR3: TGCGCCAGCAGCTTGCACGGGTCTGATCAGCCCCAGCATTTT.

The CDR3 DNA follows: TGTGCCAGCAGTAACGCGTGGACCATATATTTT. This translates into CASSNAWTIYF. The rearrangement uses TRBV6-2 or TRBV6-3 and TRBJ1-3; D uncertain. This CDR3 has 11 amino acids. From germline, CDR1 is MNHEY and CDR2 SVGEGT. V was cut by 5 bases and J by 10 bases, with 9 bases left in between.

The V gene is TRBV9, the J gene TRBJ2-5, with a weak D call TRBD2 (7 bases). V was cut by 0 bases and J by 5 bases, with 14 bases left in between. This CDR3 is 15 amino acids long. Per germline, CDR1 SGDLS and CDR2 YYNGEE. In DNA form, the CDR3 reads TGTGCCAGCAGCGTAGTCCCAGGGGAGGGCGAGACCCAGTACTTC. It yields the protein CASSVVPGEGETQYF.

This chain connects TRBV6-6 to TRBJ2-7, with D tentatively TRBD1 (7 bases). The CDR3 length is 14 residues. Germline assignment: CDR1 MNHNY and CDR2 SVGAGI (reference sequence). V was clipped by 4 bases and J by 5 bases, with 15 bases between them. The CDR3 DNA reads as TGTGCCAGCAGTTCTCCAGGGGGGACCCACGAGCAGTACTTC. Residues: CASSSPGGTHEQYF.

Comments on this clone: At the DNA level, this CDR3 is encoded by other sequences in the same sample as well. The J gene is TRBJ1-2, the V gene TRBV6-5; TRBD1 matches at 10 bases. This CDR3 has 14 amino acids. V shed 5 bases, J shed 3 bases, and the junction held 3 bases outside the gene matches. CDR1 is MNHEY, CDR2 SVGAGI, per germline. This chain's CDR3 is CASSRDRGDYGYTF. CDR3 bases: TGTGCCAGCAGTAGGGACAGGGGAGACTATGGCTACACCTTC.

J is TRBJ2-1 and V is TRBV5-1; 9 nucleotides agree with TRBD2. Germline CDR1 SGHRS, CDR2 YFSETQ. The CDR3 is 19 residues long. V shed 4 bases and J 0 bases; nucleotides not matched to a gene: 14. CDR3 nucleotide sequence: TGCGCCAGCAGCGGATCCAGCGGGGGGAAATACTTCTCCTACAATGAGCAGTTCTTC. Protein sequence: CASSGSSGGKYFSYNEQFF. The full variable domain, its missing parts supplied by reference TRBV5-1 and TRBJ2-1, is KAGVTQTPRYLIKTRGQQVTLSCSPISGHRSVSWYQQTPGQGLQFLFEYFSETQRNKGNFPGRFSGRQFSNSRSEMNVSTLELGDSALYLCASSGSSGGKYFSYNEQFFGPGTRLTVL.

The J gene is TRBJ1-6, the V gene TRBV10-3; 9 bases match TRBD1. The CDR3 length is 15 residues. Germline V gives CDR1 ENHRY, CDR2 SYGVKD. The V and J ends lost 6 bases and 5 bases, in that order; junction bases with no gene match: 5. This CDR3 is CAIRPQGADNSPLHF. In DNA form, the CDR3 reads TGTGCCATCAGGCCACAGGGGGCGGATAATTCACCCCTCCACTTT.

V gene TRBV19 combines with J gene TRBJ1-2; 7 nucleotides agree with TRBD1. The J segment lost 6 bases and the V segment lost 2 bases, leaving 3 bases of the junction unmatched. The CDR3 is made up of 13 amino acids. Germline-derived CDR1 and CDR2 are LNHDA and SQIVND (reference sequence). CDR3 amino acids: CASSITGTDGYTF. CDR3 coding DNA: TGTGCCAGTAGTATAACCGGGACAGATGGCTACACCTTC.

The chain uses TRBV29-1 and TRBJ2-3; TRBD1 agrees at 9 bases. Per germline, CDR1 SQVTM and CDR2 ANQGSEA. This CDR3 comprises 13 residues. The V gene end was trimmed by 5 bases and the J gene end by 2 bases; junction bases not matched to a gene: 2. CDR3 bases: TGCAGCGTTTGGACAGGGGACACAGATACGCAGTATTTT. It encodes CSVWTGDTDTQYF.

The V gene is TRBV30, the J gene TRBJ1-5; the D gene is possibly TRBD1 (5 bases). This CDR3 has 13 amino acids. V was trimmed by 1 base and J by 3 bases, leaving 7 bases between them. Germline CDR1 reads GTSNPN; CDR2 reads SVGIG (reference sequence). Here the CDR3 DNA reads TGTGCCTGGAGTGAGGGGTACAATCAGCCCCAGCATTTT. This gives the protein CAWSEGYNQPQHF.

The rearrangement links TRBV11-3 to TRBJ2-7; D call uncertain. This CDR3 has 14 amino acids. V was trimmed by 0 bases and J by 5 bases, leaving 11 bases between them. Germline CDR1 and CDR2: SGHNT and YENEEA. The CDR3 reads CASSLDPTRNEQYF. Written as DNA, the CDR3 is TGTGCCAGCAGCTTAGACCCCACCAGGAACGAGCAGTACTTC.

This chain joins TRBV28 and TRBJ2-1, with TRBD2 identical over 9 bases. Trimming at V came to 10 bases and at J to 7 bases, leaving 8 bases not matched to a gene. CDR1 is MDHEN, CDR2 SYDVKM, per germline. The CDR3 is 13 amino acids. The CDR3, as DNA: TGTGCCACCCACAGCGGGAGGCTTAATGAGCAGTTCTTC. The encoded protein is CATHSGRLNEQFF.

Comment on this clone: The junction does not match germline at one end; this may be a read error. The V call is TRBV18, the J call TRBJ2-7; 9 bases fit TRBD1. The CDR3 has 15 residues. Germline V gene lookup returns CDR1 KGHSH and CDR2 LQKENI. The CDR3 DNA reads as TGTGCCAGCTCCCCACCGGGACAGGGCTACTACGAGCAGTACTTC. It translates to CASSPPGQGYYEQYF.

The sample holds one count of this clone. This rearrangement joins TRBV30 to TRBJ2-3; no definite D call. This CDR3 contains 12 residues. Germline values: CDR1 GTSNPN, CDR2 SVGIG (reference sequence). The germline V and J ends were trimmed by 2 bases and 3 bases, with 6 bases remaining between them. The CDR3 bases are TGTGCCTGGAGTCGACTGACAGATACGCAGTATTTT. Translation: CAWSRLTDTQYF.

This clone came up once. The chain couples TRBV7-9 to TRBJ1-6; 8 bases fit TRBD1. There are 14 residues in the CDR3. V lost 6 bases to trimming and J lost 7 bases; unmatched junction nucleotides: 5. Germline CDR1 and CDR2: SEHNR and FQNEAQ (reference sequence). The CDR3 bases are TGTGCCAGCAGTTCGGGACAGGAAAATTCACCCCTCCACTTT. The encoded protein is CASSSGQENSPLHF.

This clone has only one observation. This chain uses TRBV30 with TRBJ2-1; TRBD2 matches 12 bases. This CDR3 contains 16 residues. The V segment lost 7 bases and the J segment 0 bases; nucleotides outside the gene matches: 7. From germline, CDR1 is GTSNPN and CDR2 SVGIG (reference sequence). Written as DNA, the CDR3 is TGTGCCTCCTCCGGACTAGCGGGATCCTCCTACAATGAGCAGTTCTTC. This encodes CASSGLAGSSYNEQFF.

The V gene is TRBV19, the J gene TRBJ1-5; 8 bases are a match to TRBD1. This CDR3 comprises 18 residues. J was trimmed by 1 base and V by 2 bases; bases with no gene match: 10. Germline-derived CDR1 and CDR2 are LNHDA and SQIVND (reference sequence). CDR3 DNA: TGTGCCAGTAGTATAAGGCGGCAGGGGGCCGTCAGCAATCAGCCCCAGCATTTT. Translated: CASSIRRQGAVSNQPQHF.

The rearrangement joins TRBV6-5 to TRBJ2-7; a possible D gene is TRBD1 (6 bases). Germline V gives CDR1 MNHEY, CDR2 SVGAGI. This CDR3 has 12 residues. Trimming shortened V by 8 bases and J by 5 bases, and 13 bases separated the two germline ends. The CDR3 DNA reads TGTGCCAGCCCAAAGGGGGAAAACGAGCAGTACTTC. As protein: CASPKGENEQYF.

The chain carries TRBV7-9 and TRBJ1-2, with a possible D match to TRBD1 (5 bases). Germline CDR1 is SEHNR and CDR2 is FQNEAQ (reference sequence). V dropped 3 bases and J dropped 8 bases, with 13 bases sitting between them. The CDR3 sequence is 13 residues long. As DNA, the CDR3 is TGTGCCAGCAGCTTCCGGCAGGGTGGAGGCTACACCTTC. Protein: CASSFRQGGGYTF.

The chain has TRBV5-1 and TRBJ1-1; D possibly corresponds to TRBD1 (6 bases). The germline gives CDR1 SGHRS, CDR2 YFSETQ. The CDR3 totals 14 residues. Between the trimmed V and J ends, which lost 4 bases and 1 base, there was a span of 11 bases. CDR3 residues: CASSSSQGNTEAFF. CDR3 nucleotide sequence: TGCGCCAGCAGCAGTTCACAGGGGAACACTGAAGCTTTCTTT. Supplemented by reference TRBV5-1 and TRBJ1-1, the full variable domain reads KAGVTQTPRYLIKTRGQQVTLSCSPISGHRSVSWYQQTPGQGLQFLFEYFSETQRNKGNFPGRFSGRQFSNSRSEMNVSTLELGDSALYLCASSSSQGNTEAFFGQGTRLTVV.

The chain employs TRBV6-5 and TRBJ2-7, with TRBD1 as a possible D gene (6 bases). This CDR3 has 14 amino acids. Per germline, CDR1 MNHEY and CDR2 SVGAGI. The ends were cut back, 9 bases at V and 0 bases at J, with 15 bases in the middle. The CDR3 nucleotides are TGTGCCAGTTTTGGGCAGGGGAACTCCTACGAGCAGTACTTC. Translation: CASFGQGNSYEQYF.